The source of this T cell receptor beta chain is a study of blood T cell repertoires in COVID-19. Study information: COVID-19 samples, acute and convalescent, were from the United States, Italy and Spain. Nucleic acid was either cDNA or gDNA, and it came from T cells, B-cell-depleted T cells, or PBMCs.

Only in-frame clones appear in the TCRdb table, and some are missing; sequencing was by immunoSEQ multiplex PCR. This sample carries roughly 290,000 clones, 89% of them seen once, and the ten largest clones take around 12%. Germline assignment: CDR1 SGHDN and CDR2 FVKESK. This CDR3 region has 15 residues. V shed 0 bases and J shed 1 base, with 8 bases lying between them. The chain is built from TRBV14 and TRBJ2-3, with D uncertain. The source is a woman in her fifties or sixties with acute or convalescent COVID-19. Source material: peripheral blood. The CDR3 reads CASSQDPPGTDTQYF. As DNA, the CDR3 is TGTGCCAGCAGCCAAGATCCTCCTGGCACAGATACGCAGTATTTT. The variable domain in full, with the rest retrieved from reference TRBV14 and TRBJ2-3, is EAGVTQFPSHSVIEKGQTVTLRCDPISGHDNLYWYRRVMGKEIKFLLHFVKESKQDESGMPNNRFLAERTGGTYSTLKVQPAELEDSGVYFCASSQDPPGTDTQYFGPGTRLTVL.